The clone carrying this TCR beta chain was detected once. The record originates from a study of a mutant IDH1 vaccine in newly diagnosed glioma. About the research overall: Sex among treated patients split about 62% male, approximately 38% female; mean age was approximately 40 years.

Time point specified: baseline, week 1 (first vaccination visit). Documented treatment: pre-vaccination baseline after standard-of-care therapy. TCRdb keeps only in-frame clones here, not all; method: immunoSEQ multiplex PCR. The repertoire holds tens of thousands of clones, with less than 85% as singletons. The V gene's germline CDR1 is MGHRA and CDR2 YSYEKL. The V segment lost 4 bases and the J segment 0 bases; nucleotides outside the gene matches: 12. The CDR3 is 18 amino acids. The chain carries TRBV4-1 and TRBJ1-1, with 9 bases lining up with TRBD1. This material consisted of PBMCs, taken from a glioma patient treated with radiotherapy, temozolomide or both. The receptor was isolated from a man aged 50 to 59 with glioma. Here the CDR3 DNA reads TGCGCCAGCAGCCTGACAGGGGGGCAGGGGGCCGTGAACACTGAAGCTTTCTTT. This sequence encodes CASSLTGGQGAVNTEAFF.